Listed below are T cell receptor beta chains from one sample, sequenced in a study of shared clonotypes between healthy human individuals. This table comes from immunoSEQ multiplex PCR, and its TCRdb copy is limited to in-frame clones, with some not included. The top ten clones hold 0.13% of a sample with some 2 million clones, roughly 96% of them seen once. The sample taken for sequencing was naive CD4+ T cells sorted from blood. The receptors originated from a man between 18 and 29 years old in good health. Each CDR3 is given with its conserved first and last residue. The D gene is left open where the match is weak. Clone size is given for some rows only: seen once, a few or many times, or a class if the clone is expanded.

v_gene: TRBV18; d_gene: NA; abundance: NA; j_gene: TRBJ1-4; CDR3nt: TGTGCCAGCTCACTCTCGGGGACCACGAATGAAAAACTGTTTTTT; CDR3aa: CASSLSGTTNEKLFF
v_gene: TRBV4-1; d_gene: TRBD2; abundance: NA; j_gene: TRBJ2-1; CDR3nt: TGCGCCAGCAGCCGAGGACTAGCGGTAAGCTCCTACAATGAGCAGTTCTTC; CDR3aa: CASSRGLAVSSYNEQFF
v_gene: TRBV7-9; d_gene: NA; abundance: few; j_gene: TRBJ1-1; CDR3nt: TGTGCCAGCACCGACTACACTGAAGCTTTCTTT; CDR3aa: CASTDYTEAFF
v_gene: TRBV5-1; d_gene: NA; abundance: NA; j_gene: TRBJ1-1; CDR3nt: TGCGCCAGCAGCCCGTTCGGGGGGACTGAAGCTTTCTTT; CDR3aa: CASSPFGGTEAFF
v_gene: TRBV7-2; d_gene: NA; abundance: NA; j_gene: TRBJ2-5; CDR3nt: TGTGCCAGCAGCCCGGTTTACGTAGAGACCCAGTACTTC; CDR3aa: CASSPVYVETQYF
v_gene: TRBV6-1; d_gene: NA; abundance: NA; j_gene: TRBJ1-1; CDR3nt: TGTGCCAGCAGTGCCCACTGGGACGGCACTGAAGCTTTCTTT; CDR3aa: CASSAHWDGTEAFF
v_gene: TRBV11-2; d_gene: TRBD2; abundance: NA; j_gene: TRBJ2-7; CDR3nt: TGTGCCAGCAGCTTAGCTCTGGCGGGAGGTACCTACGAGCAGTACTTC; CDR3aa: CASSLALAGGTYEQYF
v_gene: TRBV20-1; d_gene: NA; abundance: NA; j_gene: TRBJ2-5; CDR3nt: TGCAGTGCTAGTGCCACTGAGACCCAGTACTTC; CDR3aa: CSASATETQYF
v_gene: TRBV5-1; d_gene: NA; abundance: NA; j_gene: TRBJ2-7; CDR3nt: TGCGCCAGCAGCTTGGTTGGGGGCGTGAGCTCCTACGAGCAGTACTTC; CDR3aa: CASSLVGGVSSYEQYF
v_gene: TRBV5-6; d_gene: NA; abundance: NA; j_gene: TRBJ2-7; CDR3nt: TGTGCCAGCAGACCGTCTAGCGCGCCCTACGAGCAGTACTTC; CDR3aa: CASRPSSAPYEQYF
v_gene: TRBV30; d_gene: TRBD2; abundance: NA; j_gene: TRBJ2-7; CDR3nt: TGTGCCTGGACTAGCGGGACCCACGAGCAGTACTTC; CDR3aa: CAWTSGTHEQYF
v_gene: TRBV30; d_gene: NA; abundance: once; j_gene: TRBJ1-1; CDR3nt: TGTGCCTGGAGTGAGCAGAAAAACACTGAAGCTTTCTTT; CDR3aa: CAWSEQKNTEAFF
v_gene: TRBV7-9; d_gene: NA; abundance: many; j_gene: TRBJ1-3; CDR3nt: TGTGCCAGCAGCCCTTCATTAGCGGGTGGAAACACCATATATTTT; CDR3aa: CASSPSLAGGNTIYF
v_gene: TRBV5-1; d_gene: NA; abundance: NA; j_gene: TRBJ2-5; CDR3nt: TGCGCCAGCAGCTCCGGGGGTTTACAAGAGACCCAGTACTTC; CDR3aa: CASSSGGLQETQYF
v_gene: TRBV5-1; d_gene: NA; abundance: NA; j_gene: TRBJ2-7; CDR3nt: TGCGCCAGCAGCTTGGAGATTTCAGGCGCAGGGGTCTCCTACGAGCAGTACTTC; CDR3aa: CASSLEISGAGVSYEQYF
v_gene: TRBV28; d_gene: NA; abundance: NA; j_gene: TRBJ1-2; CDR3nt: TGTGCCAGCACCGAGAGTCGGGGGCTCTATGGCTACACCTTC; CDR3aa: CASTESRGLYGYTF
v_gene: TRBV10-3; d_gene: NA; abundance: once; j_gene: TRBJ1-2; CDR3nt: TGTGCCATCAGTGAGTCAGAGGGGAGGCTAGGTGGCTACACCTTC; CDR3aa: CAISESEGRLGGYTF
v_gene: TRBV15; d_gene: TRBD1; abundance: few; j_gene: TRBJ1-6; CDR3nt: TGTGCCACCAAATCAGGGGGTAAGGATAATTCACCCCTCCACTTT; CDR3aa: CATKSGGKDNSPLHF
v_gene: TRBV19; d_gene: TRBD1; abundance: NA; j_gene: TRBJ2-2; CDR3nt: TGTGCCAGTAGACGGACAGGCCACACCGGGGAGCTGTTTTTT; CDR3aa: CASRRTGHTGELFF
v_gene: TRBV4-1; d_gene: NA; abundance: NA; j_gene: TRBJ2-7; CDR3nt: TGCGCCAGCAGACGGGACGGAATCTCCCCTTACGAGCAGTACTTC; CDR3aa: CASRRDGISPYEQYF
v_gene: TRBV10-1; d_gene: NA; abundance: NA; j_gene: TRBJ2-3; CDR3nt: TGCGCCAGCAGTGAGTCCGGCCCGGAGGGTACGCAGTATTTT; CDR3aa: CASSESGPEGTQYF
v_gene: TRBV18; d_gene: TRBD2; abundance: NA; j_gene: TRBJ2-2; CDR3nt: TGTGCCAGCTCACCAGCGGTAGCGGGAGTTTCCGGGGAGCTGTTTTTT; CDR3aa: CASSPAVAGVSGELFF
v_gene: TRBV2; d_gene: TRBD1; abundance: NA; j_gene: TRBJ2-7; CDR3nt: TGTGCCAGCAGAGCGACAGGGAGCTCCTACGAGCAGTACTTC; CDR3aa: CASRATGSSYEQYF
v_gene: TRBV5-1; d_gene: NA; abundance: NA; j_gene: TRBJ2-1; CDR3nt: TGCGCCAGCAGCTTGGGGGGGTCGAATAATGAGCAGTTCTTC; CDR3aa: CASSLGGSNNEQFF
v_gene: TRBV7-2; d_gene: TRBD2; abundance: NA; j_gene: TRBJ2-2; CDR3nt: TGTGCCAGCAGCTTAGAGGCCCCTAGCGGATTGAACACCGGGGAGCTGTTTTTT; CDR3aa: CASSLEAPSGLNTGELFF
v_gene: TRBV7-9; d_gene: NA; abundance: NA; j_gene: TRBJ1-4; CDR3nt: TGTGCCAGCAGCTCTTCGGGCAGGGATGCAACTAATGAAAAACTGTTTTTT; CDR3aa: CASSSSGRDATNEKLFF
v_gene: TRBV5-4; d_gene: NA; abundance: NA; j_gene: TRBJ1-1; CDR3nt: TGTGCCAGCAGCTTGGCCAGGGGATCACAAAACACTGAAGCTTTCTTT; CDR3aa: CASSLARGSQNTEAFF
v_gene: TRBV13; d_gene: TRBD1; abundance: NA; j_gene: TRBJ1-1; CDR3nt: TGTGCCAGCAGCTTAACCCGACAGGGGACTGAAGCTTTCTTT; CDR3aa: CASSLTRQGTEAFF
v_gene: TRBV7-2; d_gene: NA; abundance: NA; j_gene: TRBJ2-1; CDR3nt: TGTGCCAGCAGCTTAGTAGCCCTAGAAACGATTGAGCAGTTCTTC; CDR3aa: CASSLVALETIEQFF
v_gene: TRBV5-1; d_gene: NA; abundance: NA; j_gene: TRBJ2-7; CDR3nt: TGCGCCAGCAGTATCACGGTCAACAACTACGAGCAGTACTTC; CDR3aa: CASSITVNNYEQYF
v_gene: TRBV27; d_gene: NA; abundance: NA; j_gene: TRBJ2-5; CDR3nt: TGTGCCAGCAGTTGGGGACTCCGTGGGACCCAGTACTTC; CDR3aa: CASSWGLRGTQYF
v_gene: TRBV7-9; d_gene: NA; abundance: NA; j_gene: TRBJ1-4; CDR3nt: TGTGCCAGCAGCTTAGTCGTGGTTGCAACTAATGAAAAACTGTTTTTT; CDR3aa: CASSLVVVATNEKLFF
v_gene: TRBV10-3; d_gene: NA; abundance: NA; j_gene: TRBJ2-7; CDR3nt: TGTGCCATCAGTGAAGACAGACCCTACGAGCAGTACTTC; CDR3aa: CAISEDRPYEQYF
v_gene: TRBV6-1; d_gene: TRBD1; abundance: NA; j_gene: TRBJ2-2; CDR3nt: TGTGCCAGCAGCCAGGGGGCCGGGGAGCTGTTTTTT; CDR3aa: CASSQGAGELFF
v_gene: TRBV10-3; d_gene: NA; abundance: NA; j_gene: TRBJ2-7; CDR3nt: TGTGCCATCAGTGAGTCGAGGGCCTCGGCGTACGAGCAGTACTTC; CDR3aa: CAISESRASAYEQYF
v_gene: TRBV10-3; d_gene: NA; abundance: NA; j_gene: TRBJ2-5; CDR3nt: TGTGCCATCGGGGGACTTCAAGAGACCCAGTACTTC; CDR3aa: CAIGGLQETQYF
v_gene: TRBV7-2; d_gene: NA; abundance: NA; j_gene: TRBJ1-1; CDR3nt: TGTGCCAGCAGCTTATATTCGCAGGGAACTGAAGCTTTCTTT; CDR3aa: CASSLYSQGTEAFF
v_gene: TRBV28; d_gene: NA; abundance: NA; j_gene: TRBJ1-4; CDR3nt: TGTGCCAGCAGTTTCAGAAGATCAACTAATGAAAAACTGTTTTTT; CDR3aa: CASSFRRSTNEKLFF
v_gene: TRBV30; d_gene: TRBD2; abundance: NA; j_gene: TRBJ2-1; CDR3nt: TGTGCCTGGAGTGTACGAGCGGGAGCTGGGAATGAGCAGTTCTTC; CDR3aa: CAWSVRAGAGNEQFF
v_gene: TRBV2; d_gene: NA; abundance: NA; j_gene: TRBJ1-6; CDR3nt: TGTGCCAGCAGTGATGGGGGCAATTCACCCCTCCACTTT; CDR3aa: CASSDGGNSPLHF
v_gene: TRBV7-8; d_gene: NA; abundance: NA; j_gene: TRBJ2-2; CDR3nt: TGTGCCAGCAGCTTAGACCGGACCGGGGAGCTGTTTTTT; CDR3aa: CASSLDRTGELFF
v_gene: TRBV6-1; d_gene: NA; abundance: NA; j_gene: TRBJ1-1; CDR3nt: TGTGCCAGCAGCTCGGGACGTCAGGGCACTGAAGCTTTCTTT; CDR3aa: CASSSGRQGTEAFF
v_gene: TRBV28; d_gene: TRBD1; abundance: NA; j_gene: TRBJ1-3; CDR3nt: TGTGCCAGCAGTCCAACAACGGGACAGAGAAACACCATATATTTT; CDR3aa: CASSPTTGQRNTIYF
v_gene: TRBV6-5; d_gene: TRBD2; abundance: NA; j_gene: TRBJ2-1; CDR3nt: TGTGCCAGCAGTTACGTAGGACTAGCGGACAATGAGCAGTTCTTC; CDR3aa: CASSYVGLADNEQFF
v_gene: TRBV30; d_gene: TRBD1; abundance: NA; j_gene: TRBJ2-5; CDR3nt: TGTGCCTGGAGCCCAGGCCGGGACAGGGGGCGCGGGGAGACCCAGTACTTC; CDR3aa: CAWSPGRDRGRGETQYF
v_gene: TRBV5-3; d_gene: NA; abundance: NA; j_gene: TRBJ1-2; CDR3nt: TGTGCCAGAAGCTTGGGTTCACCCTCGTGCTATGGCTACACCTTC; CDR3aa: CARSLGSPSCYGYTF
v_gene: TRBV4-2; d_gene: NA; abundance: NA; j_gene: TRBJ1-4; CDR3nt: TGTGCCAGCAGCCAAGAAAAGGGGACAACTAATGAAAAACTGTTTTTT; CDR3aa: CASSQEKGTTNEKLFF
v_gene: TRBV2; d_gene: TRBD2; abundance: NA; j_gene: TRBJ2-7; CDR3nt: TGTGCCAGCGGCGGGGGGAAAGGGTGGGAGCAGTACTTC; CDR3aa: CASGGGKGWEQYF
v_gene: TRBV6-5; d_gene: NA; abundance: NA; j_gene: TRBJ1-2; CDR3nt: TGTGCCAGCTCGCGGGGGGATGGCTACACCTTC; CDR3aa: CASSRGDGYTF
v_gene: TRBV28; d_gene: TRBD1; abundance: NA; j_gene: TRBJ1-5; CDR3nt: TGTGCCAGCAGTTTCCAGGGGGCAGGCAATCAGCCCCAGCATTTT; CDR3aa: CASSFQGAGNQPQHF
v_gene: TRBV10-3; d_gene: NA; abundance: NA; j_gene: TRBJ2-2; CDR3nt: TGTGCCATCAGTGAGTCGCTCGGGGTTAAGAAGGTCGGGGAGCTGTTTTTT; CDR3aa: CAISESLGVKKVGELFF
v_gene: TRBV2; d_gene: NA; abundance: NA; j_gene: TRBJ1-1; CDR3nt: TGTGCCAGCAGGCAGGAGGGGGTGAACACTGAAGCTTTCTTT; CDR3aa: CASRQEGVNTEAFF
v_gene: TRBV10-1; d_gene: TRBD2; abundance: NA; j_gene: TRBJ2-7; CDR3nt: TGCGCCAGCAGTGTGGGACTAGCGGGAGGTCACGAGCAGTACTTC; CDR3aa: CASSVGLAGGHEQYF
v_gene: TRBV7-9; d_gene: NA; abundance: NA; j_gene: TRBJ2-7; CDR3nt: TGTGCCAGCAGCTTAGTCCTCGATCTCGACGAGCAGTACTTC; CDR3aa: CASSLVLDLDEQYF
v_gene: TRBV10-3; d_gene: NA; abundance: NA; j_gene: TRBJ1-5; CDR3nt: TGTGCCATCAGTGAGGACGAAGGCCGCAATCAGCCCCAGCATTTT; CDR3aa: CAISEDEGRNQPQHF